One T cell receptor beta chain is described in this entry. TCRdb reanalyzed the 5' RACE reads and collapses them to one entry per CDR3 protein, without DNA. The sample table sets out 190,000 or so distinct CDR3 sequences. This entry is derived from a study of monozygotic twins with inflammatory bowel disease. Germline values: CDR1 SGHRS, CDR2 YFSETQ. This CDR3 has 14 residues. V and J are TRBV5-1 and TRBJ2-3. The receptor comes from a human donor with ulcerative colitis or Crohn's disease, or a healthy co-twin of an affected twin (not recorded which). Input material: blood. CDR3: CASSLGDSTDTQYF.